Given below is one TCR beta chain in context. What it binds is not known. The V gene's germline CDR1 is LGHNA and CDR2 YSLEER. The V end lost 0 bases, the J end lost 3 bases, and 12 bases lay between the germline ends. The CDR3 covers 16 residues. The data are from a study of blood T cells in healthy people across ages. Study outcomes and limitations: Diversity figures based on one million T cells were deemed too low.

A sample-barcoded 5' primer and a J-beta primer mix were used in a second PCR of about 6 to 11 cycles. TCRdb used MiXCR to reprocess the 5' RACE reads, holding one entry per CDR3 protein. In the table there are 1.5 million to 2 million distinct CDR3 sequences, around 50% of which are singletons. This clonotype was sampled from a woman aged 35 to 49 in good health. The specimen was blood. V and J are TRBV4-3 and TRBJ2-1; D is possibly TRBD2 (6 bases). The CDR3 DNA reads TGCGCCAGCAGCCAAGAACTAGCCCAACGCTACAATGAGCAGTTCTTC. Its translation is CASSQELAQRYNEQFF.